This record concerns one TCR beta chain sequence. Its antigen is currently unknown. This record comes from a study of shared clonotypes between healthy human individuals. Study information: The donors, two women and a few men, were aged 18 to 49. Study findings and constraints: Clonotypes not shared had lower generation probabilities than those common to all four donors.

The CDR3 extends over 15 amino acids. Germline V gene data show CDR1 as SNHLY and CDR2 as FYNNEI. Trimming took 6 bases from V and 4 from J; bases not matched to a gene: 5. Some clones are missing from TCRdb's copy, which holds only in-frame ones; the method was immunoSEQ multiplex PCR. The sample carries over 75,000 clones, 68% recorded once. The source is a man aged 25 to 45 in good health. Material: memory CD8+ T cells sorted from blood. Subset in this sample: CD45RO+ cells pooled with CCR7-negative TemRA cells. The chain is built from TRBV2 and TRBJ1-4, with 10 bases lining up with TRBD1. The CDR3: CASSGQGGNNEKLFF. CDR3 DNA: TGTGCCAGCAGCGGACAGGGGGGGAATAATGAAAAACTGTTTTTT.